This T cell receptor (beta chain) was recorded in a study of control samples from healthy donors and cancer patients. Produced via immunoSEQ multiplex PCR; TCRdb's table is partial and in-frame only. The profile shows fewer than 200,000 clones, about 91% of them singletons. This clone was picked up a small number of times. The source of this sequence is a woman aged 30 to 39 in good health. Sequencing used blood.

In DNA, the CDR3 is TGTGCCAGCAGTGGTCCGTCTAGCGGGGGGGCGAGTCGAGATACGCAGTATTTT. Protein product: CASSGPSSGGASRDTQYF. The genes are TRBV6-1 and TRBJ2-3; 12 bases agree with TRBD2. Germline V lookup: CDR1 MNHNS, CDR2 SASEGT. With V trimmed by 4 bases and J by 5 bases, 13 bases remained unmatched. The CDR3 consists of 18 residues.